This T cell receptor beta chain was documented in a study of CD4 T cells in relation to SARS-CoV-2 and coronaviruses. The wider study: Two subjects were Hispanic; patients were about eight males and a few females.

The CDR3 runs 15 residues. Trimming shortened V by 0 bases and J by 0 bases, and 9 bases separated the two germline ends. The germline V gene encodes CDR1 SGHDT and CDR2 YYEEEE. Data came from immunoSEQ multiplex PCR; TCRdb stores just in-frame clones and leaves some out. This sample carries tens of thousands of clones, approximately 90% of them seen once, and the ten largest clones take 9.2%. The chain recombines TRBV5-6 with TRBJ1-1, with unresolved D. The receptor was derived from an adult with COVID-19. Sequenced input: memory CD4+ T cells from PBMCs. For the CDR3, the DNA is TGTGCCAGCAGCTTGGTTGTCGGATTGAACACTGAAGCTTTCTTT. As protein: CASSLVVGLNTEAFF.